A selection of T cell receptor beta chains follows, all from one sample in a study of OX40 agonist ivuxolimab in advanced cancers. TCRdb's table, derived via immunoSEQ multiplex PCR, lists solely in-frame clones and lacks some. Among some 79,000 clones listed, 88% were seen once. Sample: CD4+ or CD8+ T cells sorted from blood, taken in a trial of the OX40 agonist ivuxolimab. Receptors originate from an adult with an advanced solid tumor such as melanoma, head and neck, liver or kidney cancer. Each CDR3 is given with its conserved first and last residue. The D gene is left open where the match is weak. Some rows mark clone size as missing; the rest say once, few, many or name a class of expanded clone.

TRBV5-1,TRBJ1-2,NA,NA,TGCGCCAGCAGCGGGGACGGGGCTTCTGGAGGCTACACCTTC,CASSGDGASGGYTF
TRBV28,TRBJ1-1,NA,NA,TGTGCCAGCAGTGACTCCGGGGGCGGGAACACTGAAGCTTTCTTT,CASSDSGGGNTEAFF
TRBV6-1,TRBJ2-5,NA,NA,TGTGCCAGCAGTGGGCACCTCCAAGAGACCCGGTACTTC,CASSGHLQETRYF
TRBV15,TRBJ2-5,NA,NA,TGTGCCACCAGCAGAGTGGGTTTAGGGACCGAGACCCAGTACTTC,CATSRVGLGTETQYF
TRBV2,TRBJ2-7,TRBD2,once,TGTGCCAGCAAGCCGACTAGCTTAGCCTACGAGCAGTACTTC,CASKPTSLAYEQYF
TRBV19,TRBJ1-1,NA,NA,TGTGCCAGTAGTATAACGGGGTTTCGGGGCACTGAAGCTTTCTTT,CASSITGFRGTEAFF
TRBV7-2,TRBJ2-7,TRBD2,once,TGTGCCAGCAGCTCTCTAGCGGGAGGCACCTACGAGCAGTACTTC,CASSSLAGGTYEQYF
TRBV4-1,TRBJ2-4,NA,NA,TGCGCCAGCAGCCCCGGGACGCAGGCCAAAAACATTCAGTACTTC,CASSPGTQAKNIQYF
TRBV11-3,TRBJ2-5,TRBD2,NA,TGTGCCAGCAGCTTAGAAAGGGGGAGCGGGAGTATCGAGACCCAGTACTTC,CASSLERGSGSIETQYF
TRBV15,TRBJ2-1,TRBD2,NA,TGTGCCACCAGCAGAGATAGGGGACTAGCGGCCTACAATGAGCAGTTCTTC,CATSRDRGLAAYNEQFF
TRBV2,TRBJ1-1,NA,once,TGTGCCAGCAGTGAAGGCTCCGGGCATATGACTGAAGCCTTCTTT,CASSEGSGHMTEAFF
TRBV28,TRBJ1-2,NA,NA,TGTGCCAGCAGTCGAACCCCCCCGGTGCCCTATGGCTACACCTTC,CASSRTPPVPYGYTF
TRBV7-9,TRBJ1-4,TRBD1,NA,TGTGCCAGCAGCTTTCAAGGGGGCGATCACGAAAAACTGTTTTTT,CASSFQGGDHEKLFF
TRBV6-4,TRBJ1-3,TRBD1,NA,TGTGCCAGCAGTGATAGGAGGGGGCTTCACGGAAACACCATATATTTT,CASSDRRGLHGNTIYF
TRBV7-8,TRBJ1-6,NA,NA,TGTGCCAGCAGCGCCCGGGACTTCAATTCACCCCTCCACTTT,CASSARDFNSPLHF
TRBV11-2,TRBJ2-3,TRBD2,NA,TGTGCCAGTAAATGGACTAGCGGGCTAACAGATACGCAGTATTTT,CASKWTSGLTDTQYF
TRBV14,TRBJ2-3,NA,NA,TGTGCCAGCAGCCAAGTCCCAGATACGCAGTATTTT,CASSQVPDTQYF
TRBV5-1,TRBJ2-1,NA,NA,TGCGCCAGCTACCGCGACGAGGGCACCTACAATGAGCAGTTCTTC,CASYRDEGTYNEQFF
TRBV14,TRBJ2-7,TRBD1,once,TGTGCCAGCAGCCGGGACAGGAGAGGGTACGAGCAGTACTTC,CASSRDRRGYEQYF
TRBV18,TRBJ2-7,NA,NA,TGTGCCAGCTCACCAGGCCGCGAGGCCGAGCAGTACTTC,CASSPGREAEQYF
TRBV2,TRBJ2-1,NA,NA,TGTGCCAGTAGGGGTAGCGGATACAATGAGCAGTTCTTC,CASRGSGYNEQFF
TRBV11-3,TRBJ1-3,NA,NA,TGTGCCAGCAGCCAAGGGGGGATCGCTCCGGGAAACACCATATATTTT,CASSQGGIAPGNTIYF
TRBV15,TRBJ2-5,NA,NA,TGTGCCACCAGCAGAGGGACTCAGGGGATTGAAGAGACCCAGTACTTC,CATSRGTQGIEETQYF
TRBV2,TRBJ2-3,NA,few,TGTGCCAGCAGTGAAGCTCTCAGGGAGAATACGCAGTATTTT,CASSEALRENTQYF
TRBV2,TRBJ2-3,TRBD2,NA,TGTGCCAGCATTGGGACTAGCGGGAGCCCAGATACGCAGTATTTT,CASIGTSGSPDTQYF
TRBV19,TRBJ2-2,TRBD1,NA,TGTGCCAGTAGGCGAGACAGGGACACCGGGGAGCTGTTTTTT,CASRRDRDTGELFF
TRBV27,TRBJ1-4,NA,NA,TGTGCCAGCAGTTTGGTCAGGGGAGCAACTAATGAAAAACTGTTTTTT,CASSLVRGATNEKLFF
TRBV27,TRBJ2-5,NA,NA,TGTGCCAGCAGCCAGAACAGGGGGGGAGAGACCCAGTACTTC,CASSQNRGGETQYF
TRBV7-9,TRBJ2-7,NA,NA,TGTGCCAGCAGCTTAACACAGCCCTCCTACGAGCAGTACTTC,CASSLTQPSYEQYF
TRBV28,TRBJ1-5,TRBD1,NA,TGTGCCAGCAGCCTACCAGGGGGTTATCAGCCCCAGCATTTT,CASSLPGGYQPQHF
TRBV19,TRBJ1-1,NA,NA,TGTGCCAGTAGCCGAGGGCGGTACACTGAAGCTTTCTTT,CASSRGRYTEAFF
TRBV5-1,TRBJ2-2,NA,NA,TGCGCCAGCAGCCGTTTCGGGGACACCGGGGAGCTGTTTTTT,CASSRFGDTGELFF
TRBV27,TRBJ1-1,NA,once,TGTGCCAGCAGTCCGTGGACAGAAACCTCTGAAGCTTTCTTT,CASSPWTETSEAFF
TRBV5-5,TRBJ2-1,NA,NA,TGTGCCAGCAGAGGGCTTAGCGGCTACAATGAGCAGTTCTTC,CASRGLSGYNEQFF
TRBV7-9,TRBJ1-5,TRBD1,few,TGTGCCAGCAGCAACCGGGACAGGGGAGAGCAGCCCCAGCATTTT,CASSNRDRGEQPQHF
TRBV5-1,TRBJ1-4,NA,NA,TGCGCCAGCAGCTCCACCCTCTCATATAATGAAAAACTGTTTTTT,CASSSTLSYNEKLFF
TRBV10-3,TRBJ1-2,NA,NA,TGTGCCATCAGTGATAGAAACAGTAATAACTATGGCTACACCTTC,CAISDRNSNNYGYTF
TRBV30,TRBJ1-5,NA,NA,TGTGCCTGGAGTGGAAGCTGGAATCAGCCCCAGCATTTT,CAWSGSWNQPQHF
TRBV19,TRBJ2-3,NA,NA,TGTGCCAGTAGTATAGGTAGGGGAAGCACAGATACGCAGTATTTT,CASSIGRGSTDTQYF
TRBV11-2,TRBJ2-3,TRBD2,NA,TGTGCCAGCAGCTTATGGGCGGGAGGTGGAGATACGCAGTATTTT,CASSLWAGGGDTQYF
TRBV5-8,TRBJ1-3,TRBD1,few,TGTGCCAGCAGCCCAACCCACAGGGGATTCCTCTCTGGAAACACCATATATTTT,CASSPTHRGFLSGNTIYF
TRBV10-3,TRBJ1-2,NA,NA,TGTGCCATCAGTGAGAACGGAGGGCCTCACTATGGCTACACCTTC,CAISENGGPHYGYTF
TRBV19,TRBJ1-2,NA,NA,TGTGCCAGTAGTATTGGACGGGCTAACTATGGCTACACCTTC,CASSIGRANYGYTF
TRBV30,TRBJ2-7,NA,few,TGTGCCTGGAGTCGCGTCTACGAGCAGTACTTC,CAWSRVYEQYF
TRBV5-1,TRBJ2-3,NA,NA,TGCGCCAGCAGCTTACAGGGTACAACCAGCACAGATACGCAGTATTTT,CASSLQGTTSTDTQYF
TRBV2,TRBJ2-7,TRBD1,NA,TGTGCCAGCAGTGAATTTTTCGGGACAGGGCTCCTCTACGAGCAGTACTTC,CASSEFFGTGLLYEQYF
TRBV5-1,TRBJ2-1,NA,once,TGCGCCAGCAGCTTGGGCCCGGATAGCTCCTACAATGAGCAGTTCTTC,CASSLGPDSSYNEQFF
TRBV30,TRBJ2-3,TRBD2,NA,TGTGCCTGGAGCCCGCTAGCGGGGGGCTCAGGTACGCAGTATTTT,CAWSPLAGGSGTQYF
TRBV5-8,TRBJ1-2,NA,NA,TGTGCCAGCAGCTTTCAGGGCCCTTGGGGCTACACCTTC,CASSFQGPWGYTF
TRBV6-1,TRBJ2-5,NA,NA,TGTGCCAGCAGTGAACAACAGGGTATGGACCAGTACTTC,CASSEQQGMDQYF
TRBV5-4,TRBJ2-3,NA,NA,TGTGCCAGCAGCTTGGGGGGGCAGGAGGGATCCACAGATACGCAGTATTTT,CASSLGGQEGSTDTQYF
TRBV6-1,TRBJ1-5,NA,NA,TGTGCCAGCATCCCGACGTGGGGAAATCAGCCCCAGCATTTT,CASIPTWGNQPQHF
TRBV7-9,TRBJ1-2,NA,few,TGTGCCAGCAGCGTACAGGGAGTTCCTGGCTACACCTTC,CASSVQGVPGYTF
TRBV27,TRBJ1-5,TRBD1,NA,TGTGCCAGCAGTTTATCCGGGACAGATAGCAATCAGCCCCAGCATTTT,CASSLSGTDSNQPQHF